Shown below are 30 T cell receptor beta chains from a single sample sequenced in a study of cytotoxic CD8 clonotypes in ibrutinib-treated CLL. TCRdb keeps only in-frame clones here, not all; method: immunoSEQ multiplex PCR. This repertoire shows tens of thousands of clones, roughly 50% found once; its top ten account for 20% to 30%. Sequencing used PBMCs, obtained at disease progression, from a patient treated with ibrutinib. Receptors were obtained from a human donor with chronic lymphocytic leukemia.

This chain uses TRBV19 with TRBJ2-1; the D call may be TRBD1 or TRBD2 (6 bases each). V lost 5 bases and J 7 bases, leaving 18 bases between the germline ends. This CDR3 comprises 15 residues. Per germline, CDR1 LNHDA and CDR2 SQIVND (reference sequence). The CDR3 sequence is CASSPLPGARNEQFF. CDR3 bases: TGTGCCAGTAGTCCCCTCCCGGGGGCAAGGAATGAGCAGTTCTTC.

This clone has a count of ten or more. The chain combines TRBV4-1 with TRBJ2-1; D possibly corresponds to TRBD2 (5 bases). The CDR3 is 15 residues long. Germline CDR1 is MGHRA and CDR2 is YSYEKL. Trimming stripped 0 bases from V and 1 base from J, with 7 bases between. The CDR3 protein is CASSQEAVSYNEQFF. In nucleotides, the CDR3 is TGCGCCAGCAGCCAAGAAGCGGTTTCCTACAATGAGCAGTTCTTC.

This clone was counted a single time. This rearrangement joins TRBV4-1 to TRBJ1-2; D is possibly TRBD1 (6 bases). Germline V gene sequence: CDR1 MGHRA, CDR2 YSYEKL. Between the trimmed V and J ends, which lost 1 base and 4 bases, there was a span of 7 bases. The CDR3 loop spans 13 amino acids. CDR3 nucleotide sequence: TGCGCCAGCAGCCAAGGGGGGCTCTATGGCTACACCTTC. Its translation is CASSQGGLYGYTF.

The gene calls are TRBV27 and TRBJ2-5; no clear D gene. Germline values: CDR1 MNHEY, CDR2 SMNVEV (reference sequence). The V and J ends lost 0 bases and 5 bases respectively, with 4 bases between them. This CDR3 has 12 residues. In DNA, the CDR3 is TGTGCCAGCAGTTTATCGCGGGAGACCCAGTACTTC. Its protein product is CASSLSRETQYF.

The chain employs TRBV20-1 and TRBJ2-1, with unresolved D. V shed 1 base and J shed 6 bases, with 4 bases lying between them. This CDR3 is 11 amino acids long. The germline V gene encodes CDR1 DFQATT and CDR2 SNEGSKA (reference sequence). CDR3 loop: CSARAGNEQFF. The DNA of the CDR3 is TGCAGTGCTAGAGCTGGCAATGAGCAGTTCTTC.

This clone was counted only a few times. The rearrangement uses TRBV7-9 and TRBJ2-5; D is possibly TRBD1 or TRBD2 (5 bases each). V dropped 2 bases and J dropped 4 bases, with 17 bases sitting between them. Germline V gives CDR1 SEHNR, CDR2 FQNEAQ (reference sequence). The CDR3 spans 16 residues. For the CDR3, the DNA is TGTGCCAGCAGCTTAACAGAGGGGTGGTCCGGAGAGACCCAGTACTTC. It translates to CASSLTEGWSGETQYF.

The chain recombines TRBV6-5 with TRBJ1-1; D gene unclear. Germline V gene sequence: CDR1 MNHEY, CDR2 SVGAGI. Deletions cut 3 bases from V and 1 base from J, with 9 bases between. The CDR3 runs to 14 residues. In DNA form, the CDR3 reads TGTGCCAGCAGTTATCAAGCCGCGAACACTGAAGCTTTCTTT. Translation: CASSYQAANTEAFF.

The chain links TRBV5-4 to TRBJ2-7; no clear D. Germline CDR1 is SGHNT and CDR2 is YYREEE (reference sequence). The CDR3 extends over 13 amino acids. Trimming removed 0 bases at V and 5 bases at J, with 9 bases between. The CDR3 protein is CASSLVRGNEQYF. As DNA, the CDR3 is TGTGCCAGCAGCTTGGTTCGTGGGAACGAGCAGTACTTC.

A few counts support this clone. The V and J genes are TRBV5-8 and TRBJ1-1, with TRBD1 as a possible D gene (5 bases). V was cut by 4 bases and J by 1 base, with 17 bases left in between. This CDR3 has 16 amino acids. Looked up from germline, CDR1 is SGHTS and CDR2 is YDEGEE. The CDR3: CASSPFQPQGNTEAFF. The CDR3 region has the DNA TGTGCCAGCAGCCCCTTTCAGCCCCAGGGGAACACTGAAGCTTTCTTT.

The chain links TRBV28 to TRBJ2-5, with D possibly being TRBD1 (5 bases). Trimming stripped 5 bases from V and 4 bases from J, with 20 bases between. The CDR3 runs to 16 residues. Germline V gives CDR1 MDHEN, CDR2 SYDVKM. The CDR3 sequence: CASSPFLDSFVETQYF. The CDR3 DNA reads TGTGCCAGCAGTCCGTTCCTTGACAGTTTCGTAGAGACCCAGTACTTC.

The chain couples TRBV11-1 to TRBJ1-1; D is unresolved. The V gene's germline CDR1 is SGHAT and CDR2 FQDESV (reference sequence). V lost 6 bases to trimming and J lost 4 bases, with 15 bases between them. This CDR3 spans 14 amino acids. The DNA for the CDR3 is TGTGCCAGCAGACCTACCCAGTACCCCACTGAAGCTTTCTTT. Encoded protein: CASRPTQYPTEAFF.

Only a few counts were recorded for this clone. The chain carries TRBV5-1 and TRBJ1-2, with no clear D. Per the germline V gene, CDR1 is SGHRS and CDR2 is YFSETQ. The CDR3 runs 13 residues. V lost 3 bases, J lost 2 bases, and 8 bases lay in between. CDR3 DNA sequence: TGCGCCAGCAGCTACGGTCCGAACTATGGCTACACCTTC. This gives the protein CASSYGPNYGYTF.

The CDR3 nucleotides read TGCGCCAGCCTGACTAGCGGTATCAGCACAGATACGCAGTATTTT. Its protein product is CASLTSGISTDTQYF. The chain carries TRBV5-1 and TRBJ2-3; 9 positions match TRBD2. Germline V lookup: CDR1 SGHRS, CDR2 YFSETQ. CDR3 length: 15 residues. J gave up 0 bases and V 7 bases, and 6 bases lay outside the gene matches.

The chain joins TRBV27 to TRBJ2-2; the match to TRBD1 covers 9 bases. Germline V gives CDR1 MNHEY, CDR2 SMNVEV (reference sequence). V lost 6 bases, J lost 7 bases, and 3 bases stayed unmatched. The CDR3 is 13 amino acids. The CDR3: CASRMTGGGELFF. The CDR3 DNA follows: TGTGCCAGCAGGATGACAGGGGGCGGGGAGCTGTTTTTT.

The chain joins TRBV7-9 to TRBJ1-2; D gene unclear. Germline V gives CDR1 SEHNR, CDR2 FQNEAQ (reference sequence). The CDR3 consists of 14 residues. Trimming removed 2 bases from V and 6 bases from J, with 13 bases in between. This CDR3 is CASSLLVAGNGYTF. As DNA, the CDR3 is TGTGCCAGCAGCTTATTGGTTGCGGGTAATGGCTACACCTTC. Looking up the rest from reference TRBV7-9 and TRBJ1-2 gives the full variable domain: DTGVSQNPRHKITKRGQNVTFRCDPISEHNRLYWYRQTLGQGPEFLTYFQNEAQLEKSRLLSDRFSAERPKGSFSTLEIQRTEQGDSAMYLCASSLLVAGNGYTFGSGTRLTVV.

This chain links TRBV6-4 with TRBJ1-2; D uncertain. Germline lookup yields CDR1 MRHNA and CDR2 SNTAGT. The CDR3 is 14 amino acids. The germline V and J ends were trimmed by 6 bases and 7 bases, with 18 bases remaining between them. DNA for the CDR3: TGTGCCAGCAGGGACGGAGCTAAAATCGGTGGCTACACCTTC. Its protein is CASRDGAKIGGYTF.

This clone occurred a few times. DNA for the CDR3: TGTGCCAGCAGTGAGAGGGTCACCGGGGAGCTGTTTTTT. Protein: CASSERVTGELFF. The V gene is TRBV25-1, the J gene TRBJ2-2; possibly TRBD2 for D (5 bases). The CDR3 length is 13 residues. Germline V gene data show CDR1 as MGHDK and CDR2 as SYGVNS. The ends were cut back, 3 bases at V and 4 bases at J, with 6 bases in the middle.

This clone appeared a few times. The chain uses TRBV7-2 and TRBJ1-5, with D possibly TRBD1 on 6 matching bases. CDR3 length equals 16 residues. From germline, CDR1 is SGHTA and CDR2 FQGNSA. V was trimmed by 5 bases and J by 2 bases, leaving 16 bases between them. The CDR3 reads CASSNWGGSGNQPQHF. Written as DNA, the CDR3 is TGTGCCAGCAGCAACTGGGGGGGCAGCGGCAATCAGCCCCAGCATTTT.

The rearrangement joins TRBV4-1 to TRBJ2-4; the match to TRBD2 covers 13 bases. The V segment lost 3 bases and the J segment 0 bases; nucleotides outside the gene matches: 5. CDR1 is MGHRA, CDR2 YSYEKL, per germline. The CDR3 spans 18 residues. CDR3 DNA sequence: TGCGCCAGCAGCCAGGGACTAGCGGGGCTATTAGCCAAAAACATTCAGTACTTC. Translation gives CASSQGLAGLLAKNIQYF.

This sequence joins TRBV11-2 and TRBJ2-5; 8 bases fit TRBD2. This CDR3 is 14 amino acids long. The V and J ends lost 4 bases and 5 bases, in that order; junction bases with no gene match: 6. Germline V CDR1 and CDR2: SGHAT, FQNNGV. The chain's CDR3 is CASSWNSGEETQYF. The CDR3 DNA follows: TGTGCCAGCAGCTGGAATAGCGGGGAGGAGACCCAGTACTTC.

V usage is TRBV5-4 and J usage is TRBJ2-5, with D tentatively TRBD2 (5 bases). Germline V gives CDR1 SGHNT, CDR2 YYREEE (reference sequence). Trimming shortened V by 1 base and J by 2 bases, and 6 bases separated the two germline ends. The CDR3 contains 13 residues. This CDR3 reads CASSLSGQETQYF. The CDR3 nucleotides read TGTGCCAGCAGCTTGTCGGGGCAAGAGACCCAGTACTTC.

The chain couples TRBV4-1 to TRBJ2-1; no clear D gene. This CDR3 spans 14 amino acids. CDR1 and CDR2 from the germline V gene are MGHRA and YSYEKL. V lost 4 bases and J 4 bases, leaving 11 bases between the germline ends. The CDR3 DNA reads TGCGCCAGCAGCCCCCTGGACGGATACAATGAGCAGTTCTTC. Translating gives CASSPLDGYNEQFF.

This clone was seen a handful of times. The chain uses TRBV2 and TRBJ2-2, with 10 bases identical to TRBD1. Trimming cost V 4 bases and J 6 bases; bases outside gene matches: 11. The CDR3 consists of 17 residues. Germline lookup yields CDR1 SNHLY and CDR2 FYNNEI. DNA for the CDR3: TGTGCCAGCAGTGGTTTGGACAGGGGGTTGAGTCCCGGGGAGCTGTTTTTT. This sequence encodes CASSGLDRGLSPGELFF.

This clone was found a few times. The chain has TRBV2 and TRBJ2-4, with TRBD1 matching 9 bases. Germline lookup yields CDR1 SNHLY and CDR2 FYNNEI. The CDR3 extends over 17 amino acids. After removal of 7 bases from V and 0 bases from J, the junction contained 10 bases not matched to a gene. DNA of the CDR3: TGTGCCAGCAAACAACCGGGACAGGGTCTAGCCAAAAACATTCAGTACTTC. The encoded protein is CASKQPGQGLAKNIQYF.

This clone has just a few counts. V and J are TRBV28 and TRBJ1-5, with D perhaps matching TRBD1 (6 bases). Trimming took off 6 bases at V and 6 bases at J, with 21 bases between the two ends. The CDR3 has 16 residues. Germline loops: CDR1 MDHEN, CDR2 SYDVKM. CDR3 in amino acids: CASRIFGTTSGQPQHF. CDR3 nucleotide sequence: TGTGCCAGCAGAATTTTCGGGACAACGTCGGGTCAGCCCCAGCATTTT. The whole variable domain, remainder taken from reference TRBV28 and TRBJ1-5, is DVKVTQSSRYLVKRTGEKVFLECVQDMDHENMFWYRQDPGLGLRLIYFSYDVKMKEKGDIPEGYSVSREKKERFSLILESASTNQTSMYLCASRIFGTTSGQPQHFGDGTRLSIL.

This clone was counted only a few times. The CDR3, as DNA: TGCGCCAGCAGCTTTCTAGGGAGCTCCTACGAGCAGTACTTC. It specifies CASSFLGSSYEQYF. J is TRBJ2-7 and V is TRBV5-1; possibly TRBD2 for D (5 bases). The CDR3 extends over 14 amino acids. Per the germline V gene, CDR1 is SGHRS and CDR2 is YFSETQ. Trimming removed 2 bases from V and 0 bases from J, with 9 bases in between.

V usage is TRBV15 and J usage is TRBJ2-5, with 8 bases matching TRBD2. V shed 2 bases, J shed 3 bases, and the junction held 8 bases outside the gene matches. The CDR3 is made up of 16 amino acids. The V gene's germline CDR1 is LNHNV and CDR2 YYDKDF (reference sequence). CDR3 sequence: CATSRNSGSGKETQYF. The CDR3 coding sequence is TGTGCCACCAGCAGAAACAGCGGGAGCGGAAAAGAGACCCAGTACTTC.

This clone showed up just a few times. The V gene is TRBV6-5, the J gene TRBJ1-1; D is uncertain. The CDR3 consists of 9 residues. Germline-derived CDR1 and CDR2 are MNHEY and SVGAGI. Trimming removed 8 bases at V and 10 bases at J, with 8 bases between. CDR3 in amino acids: CASGLAAFF. The CDR3 nucleotides are TGTGCCAGCGGTTTAGCAGCTTTCTTT.

The chain uses TRBV15 and TRBJ1-2, with D perhaps matching TRBD1 (6 bases). Trimming stripped 0 bases from V and 11 bases from J, with 10 bases between. Germline loops: CDR1 LNHNV, CDR2 YYDKDF (reference sequence). CDR3 size: 12 residues. The CDR3 sequence: CATSRDRGTYTF. CDR3 in DNA: TGTGCCACCAGCAGAGACAGGGGAACGTACACCTTC.

V usage is TRBV7-2 and J usage is TRBJ1-5, with D unresolved. The germline V gene encodes CDR1 SGHTA and CDR2 FQGNSA. The CDR3 sequence is 17 residues long. Trimming stripped 2 bases from V and 0 bases from J, with 14 bases between. For the CDR3, the DNA is TGTGCCAGCAGCTTATCCCATGGGAGGTATAGCAATCAGCCCCAGCATTTT. Its translation: CASSLSHGRYSNQPQHF.